A selection of T cell receptor beta chains follows, all from one sample in a study of blood T cell repertoires in COVID-19. Assay: immunoSEQ multiplex PCR; the TCRdb copy retains only in-frame clones and omits some. The table shows about 200,000 clones, with 75% to 90% occurring only once. The sequenced sample consisted of PBMCs or T cells enriched from blood (not recorded which). The receptors originated from a woman in her 30s who had been exposed to COVID-19. The CDR3 runs from the conserved cysteine through the conserved F or W.

v_call cdr3_aa
TRBV18 CASSPYTGVPYEQYF
TRBV6-6 CASSRTGTGRANSGANVLTF
TRBV2 CASSYSEAQGEKLFF
TRBV30 CAWSLGGNEQFF
TRBV2 CASTRGGGGTNEKLFF
TRBV2 CATHRAWNTEAFF
TRBV9 CASSPTTGTGRTGELFF
TRBV24-1 CATSSAGAYNEQFF
TRBV7-6 CASSPDRFTPLHF
TRBV11-2 CASSRGTGGLYEQYF
TRBV6-5 CASSYTRQTEAFF
TRBV5-1 CASSPSAGGNEQFF
TRBV13 CASSLGLNRGVYEQYF
TRBV11-2 CASSPTNPVIAVGYTF
TRBV6-5 CASTGFSQGRNEAFF
TRBV3-1/TRBV3-2 CASSQEAMNAFF
TRBV7-9 CAYIGTDPGNTIYF
TRBV29-1 CSVEEGEDTEAFF
TRBV30 CAWSGSGYEQYF
TRBV5-4 CASSLENRVNTEAFF
TRBV6-2/TRBV6-3 CASNPWRGGRLAETQYF
TRBV11-2 CASSLVAGSNEQYF
TRBV5-1 CASSLGEGKAFF
TRBV7-9 CASSLILAGVSTDTQYF
TRBV23-1 CASSHGGRGGRFGNQPQHF
TRBV7-3 CASSFWSSGGSDTQYF
TRBV5-1 CASTLQGSNYGYTF
TRBV7-9 CASSPGTAGGGNEKLFF
TRBV9 CASSVAAGGTDTQYF
TRBV30 CAWSSEPAEKLFF
TRBV18 CASSPQRGWNTEAFF
TRBV5-1 CASSLAAGLNTEAFF